Here is one TCR beta chain with its context. The antigen it binds to is not known. Nothing much larger sits one base from this clone, and base qualities are not available. Per the publication, the treatment or condition label means: some 20 received Ad26.COV2.S at low or high dose, single or two shots; 5 received placebo; per-sample allocation not given. Repertoires of vaccine and placebo recipients were sequenced from samples collected on day 63 after the first injection. Cohort 1b enrolled about two dozen adults aged 18-55 years at a single site in Boston, USA, between 29 July and 7 August 2020. Ad26.COV2.S consisted of a replication-incompetent adenovirus type 26 vector by which a prefusion-stabilized SARS-CoV-2 spike protein from the original Wuhan strain was expressed. This sample is part of a study of Ad26.COV2.S vaccination and SARS-CoV-2 variants (dated by TCRdb to 2020 to 2022). Describing the broader study: Donors in the vaccine arm were drawn from COV1001, a phase I-IIa trial of Ad26.COV2.S in healthy adults that was multicentre, randomized, double-blind and placebo-controlled. Investigators remained blinded to trial group allocation during experiments and outcome assessment. The specificity and breadth of SARS-CoV-2-reactive T cell receptors after Ad26.COV2.S vaccination were assessed by TCRbeta repertoire sequencing. Ad26.COV2.S was given intramuscularly at 5x10^10 or 1x10^11 viral particles, as a single shot or as two shots 56 days apart. The TCR-sequenced set comprised about 32 samples: approximately 20 Ad26.COV2.S vaccine recipients, 5 placebo recipients and 8 SARS-CoV-2 convalescent individuals. Participants in the trial were split at random into five groups of five each, receiving low-dose or high-dose Ad26.COV2.S once or twice, or else placebo on both occasions. The investigation overall reported the following: Vaccine and placebo recipients had comparable non-spike TCR breadth, which fits with the vaccine containing only spike. Substantial breadth of spike-specific CD8+ and CD4+ T cell responses was reported after vaccination. The study was not powered for comparison of responses between vaccine doses or regimens. Higher spike-specific TCR breadth was observed in Ad26.COV2.S recipients than in placebo recipients (P = 0.0014). According to the authors, total T cell responses may have been underestimated by the TCR breadth and depth analyses.

In the germline V gene, CDR1 corresponds to SGHRS and CDR2 to YFSETQ. The CDR3, cysteine through phenylalanine, is 12 amino acids long. The DNA shown is the 36-base CDR3, in frame from base 1. V and J lose 0 bases and 12 bases, and a span of 13 bases separates them. TCRbeta CDR3 regions were sequenced with the immunoSEQ Assay. After extraction, genomic DNA underwent amplification by bias-controlled multiplex PCR, followed by high-throughput sequencing. Per the original workflow: To quantify the absolute abundance of each unique TCRbeta CDR3 region, sequences were collapsed and filtered. T cell fraction was estimated by normalizing TCRbeta template counts to usable DNA, with usable DNA measured through amplification of reference genes found in all nucleated cells. Repertoire TCRs were annotated as SARS-CoV-2-specific when V gene, CDR3 amino acid sequence and J gene were exactly matched to a known reactive TCR set. The reference SARS-CoV-2 TCR set came from MIRA and was filtered for enrichment in COVID-19-positive ImmuneCODE repertoires, removing public or cross-reactive TCRs. Drawing on the MIRA antigens, annotated TCRs were analysed further at the level of specific ORF or position within ORF. Breadth was defined as the number of annotated unique rearrangements divided by the total number of unique productive rearrangements, and depth was defined as the summed frequency of the annotated unique rearrangements. Two-sided Wilcoxon rank-sum tests were applied when comparing TCR breadth between groups. The source is immuneACCESS, and TCRdb retained only in-frame sequences with V and J called. Part of the clones is not carried over; for the studies checked, unresolved V genes explain less than half of this, and the remainder is unexplained. V, J and clone size reflect that table, while D and trimming were determined from the DNA. This sample is represented by 450,000 to 550,000 clones; 89% of them were singletons. The ten largest make up 1.5% to 2% of the sample.

The clonotype was recovered from a person between 18 and 60 years old who received the Ad26.COV2.S COVID-19 vaccine or a placebo. Sequencing used peripheral blood, obtained in a trial of Ad26.COV2.S vaccine versus placebo. The rearrangement combines TRBV5-1 with TRBJ2-7; the D region possibly corresponds to TRBD2 (6 bases align). The sequence in DNA is TGCGCCAGCAGCTTGGAAGGACACGGGGGGTACTTC. This encodes CASSLEGHGGYF.